The 22 T cell receptor delta chains listed next were all sequenced from one sample in a study of Vδ1+ human thymocytes. Study observations and caveats: Thymic TRG and TRD repertoires appeared highly polyclonal.

These receptors' targets are unknown. Sequences come from RNA converted to cDNA by reverse transcription. CDR3 amplicons came from multiplex PCR with pooled V-gene forward and constant-region reverse primers. TCRdb re-processed the multiplex PCR reads via CATT. The sample holds tens of thousands of delta-chain clones, about 15% seen once. Sequencing was done on a sample of Vdelta1+ gamma-delta thymocytes from the thymus. Sample subset: FACS-sorted CD3+ TCRalphabeta- TCRVdelta1+ TCRVdelta2- thymocytes. The receptors here all came from a boy under two years old who had congenital heart surgery.

The chain couples TRDV1 to TRDJ1, with a weak D call TRDD3 (6 bases). From germline, CDR1 is TSWWSYY and CDR2 QGS. CDR3 length: 17 amino acids. Between the trimmed V and J ends, which lost 2 bases and 2 bases, there was a span of 18 bases. The CDR3 nucleotides are TGTGCTCTTGGGGAATCCCCCACGCCTACTGGGACCGATAAACTCATCTTT. This gives the protein CALGESPTPTGTDKLIF.

The chain combines TRDV1 with TRDJ1, with 12 bases lining up with TRDD3. V lost 5 bases, J lost 0 bases, and 22 bases stayed unmatched. The germline CDR1 and CDR2 sequences are TSWWSYY and QGS. The CDR3 runs 22 residues. The CDR3 is CALGTNFLGLLGDTSYTDKLIF. As DNA, the CDR3 is TGTGCTCTTGGGACAAATTTCCTGGGCCTACTGGGGGATACCTCGTACACCGATAAACTCATCTTT.

This clone was seen only a few times. The chain employs TRDV1 and TRDJ1; 8 nucleotides agree with TRDD2. V shed 1 base, J shed 1 base, and the junction held 14 bases outside the gene matches. The CDR3 totals 19 residues. Germline V gene sequence: CDR1 TSWWSYY, CDR2 QGS. CDR3 residues: CALGEPRIFLPCSTDKLIF. CDR3 coding DNA: TGTGCTCTTGGGGAACCCCGAATCTTCCTACCCTGTAGCACCGATAAACTCATCTTT.

This clone is labeled medium-sized. This chain connects TRDV2 to TRDJ1; 7 nucleotides match TRDD3. V lost 0 bases, J lost 0 bases, and 12 bases stayed unmatched. This CDR3 region has 18 residues. Germline values: CDR1 GEAIGNYY, CDR2 EKD. The CDR3 region is CACDTEEGGGAYTDKLIF. Written as DNA, the CDR3 is TGTGCCTGTGACACCGAAGAGGGTGGGGGAGCTTACACCGATAAACTCATCTTT.

This rearrangement joins TRDV1 to TRDJ1, with 7 nucleotides matching TRDD3. The CDR3 runs to 19 residues. Germline V gene data show CDR1 as TSWWSYY and CDR2 as QGS. V gave up 0 bases and J gave up 4 bases; unmatched junction bases: 17. The CDR3 here is CALGELVVLGSGRIDKLIF. CDR3 in DNA: TGTGCTCTTGGGGAACTAGTCGTACTGGGGAGTGGACGCATCGATAAACTCATCTTT.

This clone appeared a few times. The chain combines TRDV1 with TRDJ1; the D gene is possibly TRDD3 (6 bases). Looked up from germline, CDR1 is TSWWSYY and CDR2 is QGS. This CDR3 has 18 amino acids. V lost 2 bases to trimming and J lost 5 bases, with 24 bases between them. This CDR3 reads CALGESWLLRTGRDKLIF. For the CDR3, the DNA is TGTGCTCTTGGGGAATCATGGCTTCTGCGTACTGGGAGAGATAAACTCATCTTT.

The rearrangement joins TRDV1 to TRDJ1; 11 bases agree with TRDD3. Per germline, CDR1 TSWWSYY and CDR2 QGS. The CDR3 consists of 15 residues. J was trimmed by 3 bases and V by 2 bases; bases with no gene match: 2. The CDR3 DNA sequence: TGTGCTCTTGGGGAATCTGGGGGATACCCCGATAAACTCATCTTT. As protein: CALGESGGYPDKLIF.

A note on this clone: At one boundary the junction diverges from the germline segment, which might be a read error. The chain joins TRDV1 to TRDJ1; TRDD3 is a possible D gene (5 bases). This CDR3 has 16 amino acids. Germline V gene data show CDR1 as TSWWSYY and CDR2 as QGS. The CDR3 here is CALGEPHLSLADKLIF. For the CDR3, the DNA is TGCGCTCTTGGGGAACCACACCTATCTTTGGCCGATAAACTCATCTTT.

This clone was detected only a few times. This chain connects TRDV1 to TRDJ1; 8 positions match TRDD3. Germline CDR1 and CDR2: TSWWSYY and QGS. With V trimmed by 3 bases and J by 0 bases, 18 bases remained unmatched. There are 20 residues in the CDR3. The CDR3 sequence is CALGETPYWGSVPYTDKLIF. DNA for the CDR3: TGTGCTCTTGGGGAGACCCCGTACTGGGGGTCTGTCCCGTACACCGATAAACTCATCTTT.

This clone turned up a few times. The chain recombines TRDV1 with TRDJ1; 10 bases are shared with TRDD3. The CDR3 is 22 residues long. Per germline, CDR1 TSWWSYY and CDR2 QGS. V shed 2 bases and J 0 bases; nucleotides not matched to a gene: 21. The CDR3 sequence is CALGEGVFPRTGGWLDTDKLIF. CDR3 in DNA: TGTGCTCTTGGGGAAGGAGTTTTTCCACGTACTGGGGGATGGTTGGACACCGATAAACTCATCTTT.

This clone came up a few times. This chain connects TRDV1 to TRDJ1, with a weak D call TRDD2 (5 bases). Trimming stripped 5 bases from V and 2 bases from J, with 21 bases between. This CDR3 contains 17 residues. Germline V gene lookup returns CDR1 TSWWSYY and CDR2 QGS. This CDR3 is CALGKFSYTWRTDKLIF. The CDR3 DNA reads TGTGCTCTTGGGAAATTCTCCTATACCTGGAGAACCGATAAACTCATCTTT.

V and J are TRDV1 and TRDJ1; no reliable D call. The CDR3 is made up of 20 amino acids. The germline V gene has CDR1 TSWWSYY and CDR2 QGS. V lost 2 bases and J 0 bases, leaving 25 bases between the germline ends. CDR3 in DNA: TGTGCTCTTGGGGAAAGGTCTACACCACAGGGTTTCCCGTACACCGATAAACTCATCTTT. Its translation: CALGERSTPQGFPYTDKLIF.

Notes on this clone: A junction end diverges from the germline sequence, so it may reflect a read error. The chain is built from TRDV1 and TRDJ1; 11 bases map to TRDD3. CDR3 length: 20 amino acids. Germline assignment: CDR1 TSWWSYY and CDR2 QGS. Here the CDR3 reads CALGVQPLRTGGYATDKLTF. The CDR3 DNA reads as TGTGCTCTTGGGGTTCAGCCATTACGTACTGGGGGATATGCCACCGATAAACTCACCTTT.

V gene TRDV1 combines with J gene TRDJ1, with 10 bases identical to TRDD3. In germline, CDR1 is TSWWSYY, CDR2 QGS. The J segment lost 2 bases and the V segment lost 1 base, leaving 13 bases of the junction unmatched. The CDR3 contains 19 residues. Here the CDR3 reads CALGEPYPLGGYATDKLIF. The CDR3 nucleotides are TGTGCTCTTGGGGAACCCTATCCCCTCGGGGGATACGCAACCGATAAACTCATCTTT.

This clone was counted only a few times. Just one base apart from a much larger clone, this may be a read error. The gene calls are TRDV2 and TRDJ1, with TRDD2 matching 7 bases. The germline CDR1 and CDR2 sequences are GEAIGNYY and EKD. The CDR3 runs 17 residues. CDR3 amino acids: CACGTAPSFRTTGELIF. CDR3 bases: TGTGCCTGTGGCACCGCGCCTTCCTTCAGGACGACGGGGGAACTCATCTTT.

The chain recombines TRDV1 with TRDJ1, with TRDD3 matching 10 bases. The germline gives CDR1 TSWWSYY, CDR2 QGS. V shed 5 bases and J 2 bases; nucleotides not matched to a gene: 17. The CDR3 runs 19 residues. The CDR3 sequence: CALGNGYLRGIRGTDKLIF. CDR3 sequence (DNA): TGTGCTCTTGGGAACGGCTATTTACGGGGGATACGCGGGACCGATAAACTCATCTTT.

This clone was detected a few times. V gene TRDV1 combines with J gene TRDJ1; TRDD2 is a possible D gene (6 bases). CDR1 TSWWSYY and CDR2 QGS come from the germline V gene. The CDR3 is 19 amino acids. V shed 4 bases and J shed 2 bases, with 26 bases lying between them. The CDR3 DNA reads TGTGCTCTTGGGGGCCTAGACCGTCCTACGTATACTGGAACCGATAAACTCATCTTT. Translated, it gives CALGGLDRPTYTGTDKLIF.

V and J are TRDV1 and TRDJ1; TRDD2 is a possible D gene (9 bases). The V and J ends lost 0 bases and 0 bases respectively, with 32 bases between them. Germline CDR1 and CDR2: TSWWSYY and QGS. This CDR3 region has 23 residues. The CDR3 DNA is TGTGCTCTTGGGGAACTAGCCTTCCTACGCCCGCCGATATTACTGGGGGACACCGATAAACTCATCTTT. This gives the protein CALGELAFLRPPILLGDTDKLIF.

This clone was seen at least ten times. The rearrangement uses TRDV2 and TRDJ1, with 9 positions matching TRDD3. This CDR3 spans 16 amino acids. Germline CDR1 is GEAIGNYY and CDR2 is EKD. V trimming: 5 bases; J trimming: 0 bases; junction bases outside the gene matches: 9. The CDR3 sequence: CACVLLGDTNTDKLIF. Written as DNA, the CDR3 is TGTGCCTGTGTCCTACTGGGGGACACGAACACCGATAAACTCATCTTT.

Note on this clone: The same CDR3 is also encoded by other DNA sequences in this sample. The rearrangement joins TRDV1 to TRDJ1; 12 nucleotides match TRDD3. Germline CDR1 and CDR2: TSWWSYY and QGS. Unmatched junction bases numbered 2, after V lost 3 bases and J lost 3 bases. The CDR3 is 15 residues long. The CDR3 region has the DNA TGTGCTCTTGGGGACGCTGGGGGATACGCCGATAAACTCATCTTT. Its protein is CALGDAGGYADKLIF.

The chain is built from TRDV1 and TRDJ1; 8 bases line up with TRDD3. The V gene's germline CDR1 is TSWWSYY and CDR2 QGS. J gave up 0 bases and V 1 base, and 28 bases lay outside the gene matches. The CDR3 sequence is 24 residues long. The CDR3 DNA reads as TGTGCTCTTGGGGAACGATTCCGGCTCGGGCTCCTGGCCAAAACTGGGGGCTACACCGATAAACTCATCTTT. Amino acid sequence: CALGERFRLGLLAKTGGYTDKLIF.

There are a few counts of this clone. The rearrangement joins TRDV1 to TRDJ1; D might be TRDD3 (6 bases). Germline V lookup: CDR1 TSWWSYY, CDR2 QGS. The V gene lost 0 bases and the J gene lost 1 base, with 21 bases spanning the gap. The CDR3 is 19 amino acids. The CDR3 DNA is TGTGCTCTTGGGGAACTTCTCCTAGGCCGTACTGGGCCCACCGATAAACTCATCTTT. It encodes CALGELLLGRTGPTDKLIF.